These 21 T cell receptor beta chains originate from one sample sequenced in a study of T cell responses to AZD1222 COVID-19 vaccine (dated by TCRdb to the early 2020s). The sample's time point label is to be understood as: baseline before first vaccination. Preparation of the library involved the immunoSEQ multiplex PCR assay. TCRdb took this table from immuneACCESS and kept in-frame rearrangements with V and J called. Such tables lack part of the clones; where checked against another copy, unresolved V genes explain under half of the gap, and the rest is unexplained. The sample table contains 100,000 to 130,000 clones; only one count was recorded for roughly 84% of them. About 3.5% of the sample goes to the ten largest clones. Sequencing was performed on peripheral blood, taken on day 0 of AZD1222 vaccination. These receptors were obtained from an adult in good health.

V usage is TRBV3-1 (or the pseudogene TRBV3-2) and J usage is TRBJ1-6; D uncertain. Trimming removed 4 bases from V and 9 bases from J, with 10 bases in between. The CDR3 has 13 amino acids. Per germline, CDR1 LGHDT and CDR2 YNNKEL (reference sequence). CDR3 nucleotide sequence: TGTGCCAGCAGCCCCGTTTTACGTTCACCCCTCCACTTT. Translating it yields CASSPVLRSPLHF.

V gene TRBV7-2 combines with J gene TRBJ1-5, with D unclear. Trimming shortened V by 0 bases and J by 1 base, and 19 bases separated the two germline ends. This CDR3 region has 19 residues. Looked up from germline, CDR1 is SGHTA and CDR2 is FQGNSA. DNA of the CDR3: TGTGCCAGCAGCTTAGCCGATCGAAGACCGTGGGAGAGCAATCAGCCCCAGCATTTT. Protein: CASSLADRRPWESNQPQHF. The complete variable domain, with remaining parts taken from reference TRBV7-2 and TRBJ1-5, reads GAGVSQSPSNKVTEKGKDVELRCDPISGHTALYWYRQSLGQGLEFLIYFQGNSAPDKSGLPSDRFSAERTGGSVSTLTIQRTQQEDSAVYLCASSLADRRPWESNQPQHFGDGTRLSIL.

Comments on this clone: Different DNA sequences within this sample yield the same CDR3. The chain links TRBV12-3 or TRBV12-4 to TRBJ2-2; no reliable D call. V dropped 5 bases and J dropped 5 bases, with 6 bases sitting between them. The CDR3 length is 12 residues. The chain's CDR3 is CASSRGTGELFF. The CDR3 DNA sequence: TGTGCCAGCAGTCGAGGAACCGGGGAGCTGTTTTTT.

The chain joins TRBV6-5 to TRBJ2-3, with a weak D call TRBD2 (6 bases). The germline V gene has CDR1 MNHEY and CDR2 SVGAGI. There are 15 residues in the CDR3. The germline V and J ends were trimmed by 2 bases and 0 bases, with 9 bases remaining between them. CDR3 sequence: CASSYDGTSTDTQYF. CDR3 coding DNA: TGTGCCAGCAGTTACGACGGGACTAGCACAGATACGCAGTATTTT.

The chain links TRBV5-1 to TRBJ1-1; 10 bases are a match to TRBD1. The CDR3 spans 13 residues. The germline CDR1 and CDR2 sequences are SGHRS and YFSETQ. Trimming cost V 4 bases and J 5 bases; bases outside gene matches: 2. The DNA of the CDR3 is TGCGCCAGCAGCGTGGGACAGGGGACTGAAGCTTTCTTT. Its protein is CASSVGQGTEAFF. Full variable domain (remainder filled in from reference TRBV5-1 and TRBJ1-1): KAGVTQTPRYLIKTRGQQVTLSCSPISGHRSVSWYQQTPGQGLQFLFEYFSETQRNKGNFPGRFSGRQFSNSRSEMNVSTLELGDSALYLCASSVGQGTEAFFGQGTRLTVV.

The rearrangement joins TRBV11-2 to TRBJ1-4, with a possible D match to TRBD1 (6 bases). The V end was cut by 4 bases, the J end by 4 bases, with 13 bases between. CDR3 length equals 15 residues. The germline V gene encodes CDR1 SGHAT and CDR2 FQNNGV. In nucleotides, the CDR3 is TGTGCCAGCAGCTCCGGGACACTAAATAATGAAAAACTGTTTTTT. This codes for CASSSGTLNNEKLFF.

This rearrangement joins TRBV3-1 (or the pseudogene TRBV3-2) to TRBJ1-2; the D is unclear. V was shortened by 5 bases and J by 6 bases, with 10 bases between the two germline ends. Germline V gene data show CDR1 as LGHDT and CDR2 as YNNKEL (reference sequence). The CDR3 spans 12 residues. The CDR3 nucleotides read TGTGCCAGCAGCAGTACAAGCGATGGCTACACCTTC. Translating it yields CASSSTSDGYTF.

The rearrangement joins TRBV19 to TRBJ1-5, with a possible D match to TRBD1 (5 bases). Trimming took off 4 bases at V and 2 bases at J, with 12 bases between the two ends. The CDR3 has 15 amino acids. The germline V gene has CDR1 LNHDA and CDR2 SQIVND (reference sequence). CDR3 region: CASSSRAWGNQPQHF. CDR3 coding DNA: TGTGCCAGTAGTAGCAGGGCTTGGGGCAATCAGCCCCAGCATTTT.

V gene TRBV4-1 combines with J gene TRBJ2-7; D ambiguous. The CDR3 totals 13 residues. V was cut by 1 base and J by 6 bases, with 10 bases left in between. Germline assignment: CDR1 MGHRA and CDR2 YSYEKL. The CDR3 region is CASSQGQGSEQYF. The CDR3 bases are TGCGCCAGCAGCCAAGGACAAGGAAGCGAGCAGTACTTC.

This clone was seen just once. This chain joins TRBV5-5 and TRBJ1-4; TRBD1 is a possible D gene (6 bases). The germline CDR1 and CDR2 sequences are SGHKS and YYEKEE (reference sequence). V was cut by 0 bases and J by 8 bases, with 14 bases left in between. The CDR3 has 15 residues. CDR3 region: CASSLGTATGEKLFF. The CDR3 DNA reads as TGTGCCAGCAGCTTGGGGACAGCCACCGGGGAAAAACTGTTTTTT. Combining the CDR3 with reference TRBV5-5 and TRBJ1-4 gives the whole variable domain DAGVTQSPTHLIKTRGQQVTLRCSPISGHKSVSWYQQVLGQGPQFIFQYYEKEERGRGNFPDRFSARQFPNYSSELNVNALLLGDSALYLCASSLGTATGEKLFFGSGTQLSVL.

The V gene is TRBV20-1, the J gene TRBJ1-2; D gene unclear. V lost 2 bases and J 6 bases, leaving 7 bases between the germline ends. Germline-derived CDR1 and CDR2 are DFQATT and SNEGSKA (reference sequence). This CDR3 comprises 11 residues. The CDR3 coding sequence is TGCAGTGCTAGATCTGGGAATGGCTACACCTTC. It specifies CSARSGNGYTF.

The chain couples TRBV27 to TRBJ1-1, with 7 nucleotides matching TRBD1. V gave up 1 base and J gave up 7 bases; unmatched junction bases: 6. The CDR3 loop spans 14 amino acids. The germline V gene has CDR1 MNHEY and CDR2 SMNVEV (reference sequence). CDR3: CASSLFGTAREAFF. CDR3 nucleotides: TGTGCCAGCAGTTTATTCGGGACAGCCCGTGAAGCTTTCTTT.

J is TRBJ2-1 and V is TRBV7-9; possibly TRBD1 for D (6 bases). Germline lookup yields CDR1 SEHNR and CDR2 FQNEAQ (reference sequence). This CDR3 is 14 amino acids long. V lost 4 bases and J 7 bases, leaving 14 bases between the germline ends. The CDR3 DNA reads TGTGCCAGCAGCTCTCTACAGGGTCGGAATGAGCAGTTCTTC. It specifies CASSSLQGRNEQFF.

This chain links TRBV6-2 or TRBV6-3 with TRBJ2-5, with D possibly TRBD1 on 7 matching bases. V shed 0 bases and J shed 3 bases, with 11 bases lying between them. Germline V gives CDR1 MNHEY, CDR2 SVGEGT. There are 15 residues in the CDR3. The CDR3, as DNA: TGTGCCAGCAGTTACTCCGCGGGACAGAAAGAGACCCAGTACTTC. It translates to CASSYSAGQKETQYF.

The rearrangement links TRBV6-2 or TRBV6-3 to TRBJ1-4; D may be TRBD1 (6 bases). With 5 bases removed from V and 0 bases from J, the gap between germline ends came to 10 bases. CDR1 MNHEY and CDR2 SVGEGT come from the germline V gene. CDR3 size: 15 residues. The CDR3 DNA is TGTGCCAGCAGTGGGGGGGCTTCAACTAATGAAAAACTGTTTTTT. Translation: CASSGGASTNEKLFF.

The chain links TRBV28 to TRBJ2-7, with D unresolved. V lost 3 bases, J lost 3 bases, and 9 bases lay in between. Germline CDR1 MDHEN, CDR2 SYDVKM. This CDR3 is 13 amino acids long. CDR3 bases: TGTGCCAGCAGTTTGGGCAGCTACTACGAGCAGTACTTC. This translates into CASSLGSYYEQYF.

The J gene is TRBJ1-2, the V gene TRBV5-4, with 7 bases identical to TRBD1. Germline V lookup: CDR1 SGHNT, CDR2 YYREEE (reference sequence). This CDR3 has 15 residues. Losses at the gene ends were 4 bases for V and 8 bases for J; bases not matched to a gene: 14. The CDR3, as DNA: TGTGCCAGCAGCCTCAGGGGGGGGGCGAGAAGAGGCTACACCTTC. It codes for CASSLRGGARRGYTF.

The chain links TRBV7-6 to TRBJ2-7; D gene uncertain. Germline CDR1 reads SGHVS; CDR2 reads FNYEAQ. V was pared by 0 bases and J by 0 bases, with 9 bases between. The CDR3 runs to 15 residues. CDR3 amino acids: CASSLALGYSYEQYF. In nucleotides, the CDR3 is TGTGCCAGCAGCTTAGCTCTAGGCTACTCCTACGAGCAGTACTTC. Together with reference TRBV7-6 and TRBJ2-7, the CDR3 gives the full variable domain: GAGVSQSPRYKVTKRGQDVALRCDPISGHVSLYWYRQALGQGPEFLTYFNYEAQQDKSGLPNDRFSAERPEGSISTLTIQRTEQRDSAMYRCASSLALGYSYEQYFGPGTRLTVT.

The rearrangement uses TRBV5-1 and TRBJ1-4; TRBD1 matches at 8 bases. The CDR3 sequence is 18 residues long. CDR1 is SGHRS and CDR2 is YFSETQ in the germline V gene. J gave up 7 bases and V 1 base, and 15 bases lay outside the gene matches. CDR3 nucleotides: TGCGCCAGCAGCTTGAAGGGGAAACAGGGGGATGGTGGTGAAAAACTGTTTTTT. It codes for CASSLKGKQGDGGEKLFF.

This clone appeared once. The V call is TRBV2, the J call TRBJ2-3; D unresolved. Trimming took 5 bases from V and 4 from J, leaving 22 bases between them. Germline CDR1 SNHLY, CDR2 FYNNEI. The CDR3 has 17 amino acids. CDR3 in DNA: TGTGCCAGCAGTACCGTCAATGGCCACGGAACCTCAGATACGCAGTATTTT. This gives the protein CASSTVNGHGTSDTQYF.

This chain connects TRBV27 to TRBJ1-1; possible D gene TRBD1, 5 bases. Per the germline V gene, CDR1 is MNHEY and CDR2 is SMNVEV (reference sequence). Trimming removed 6 bases from V and 2 bases from J, with 19 bases in between. The CDR3 totals 16 residues. Here the CDR3 DNA reads TGTGCCAGCAGCGGTGACAGAAACCTTAAAAACACTGAAGCTTTCTTT. It translates to CASSGDRNLKNTEAFF.